This entry describes one TCR beta chain. The sample originates from a study of CXCR3-negative and CXCR3-positive naive CD8 T cells. All TRB cDNA libraries came from 5' RACE performed with UMI labels. TCRdb reprocessed the 5' RACE reads and keeps a single row for each CDR3 protein, giving no DNA. Recorded for this sample: fewer than 80,000 distinct CDR3 sequences. The germline V gene has CDR1 GTSNPN and CDR2 SVGIG (reference sequence). This CDR3 is 13 amino acids long. Material for sequencing was naive CXCR3- CD8+ T cells from blood. Documented subset: CD45RO-CCR7+CD27+CD95- naive CD8+ T cells lacking CXCR3 (TNR3-). This chain joins TRBV30 and TRBJ2-2; TCRdb indicates TRBD1, and absent DNA this call remains unverified. The origin of this receptor is a human donor in good health. Some clones in this sample may be carry-over from other donors' samples. CDR3 in amino acids: CAIGRRNTGELFF.